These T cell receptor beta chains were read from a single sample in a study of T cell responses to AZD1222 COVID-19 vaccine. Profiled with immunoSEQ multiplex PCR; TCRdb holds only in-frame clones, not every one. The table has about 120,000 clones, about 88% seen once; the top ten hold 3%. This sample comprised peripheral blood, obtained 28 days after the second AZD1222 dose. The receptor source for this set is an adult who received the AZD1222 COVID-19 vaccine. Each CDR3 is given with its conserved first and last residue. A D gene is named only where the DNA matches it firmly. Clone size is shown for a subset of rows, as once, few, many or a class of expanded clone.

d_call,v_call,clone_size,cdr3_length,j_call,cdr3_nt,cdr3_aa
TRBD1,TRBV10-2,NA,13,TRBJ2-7,TGCGCCAGCTGGACAGGGGTGGCCTACGAGCAGTACTTC,CASWTGVAYEQYF
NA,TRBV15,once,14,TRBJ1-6,TGTGCCACCAGCAGAGATCCTTTCAATTCACCCCTCCACTTT,CATSRDPFNSPLHF
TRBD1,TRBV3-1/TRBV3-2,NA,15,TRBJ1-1,TGTGCCAGCAGCCAAGACCGACAGGGTGGCACTGAAGCTTTCTTT,CASSQDRQGGTEAFF
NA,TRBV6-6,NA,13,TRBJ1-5,TGTGCCAGCAGTTACGAAAGGAATCAGCCCCAGCATTTT,CASSYERNQPQHF
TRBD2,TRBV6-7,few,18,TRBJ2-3,TGTGCCAGCAGTTACGCGGGGACTAGCGGAGATTCCACAGATACGCAGTATTTT,CASSYAGTSGDSTDTQYF
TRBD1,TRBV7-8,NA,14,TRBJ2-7,TGTGCCAGCAGCTTAGTACAGGGGTCGGACGAGCAGTACTTC,CASSLVQGSDEQYF
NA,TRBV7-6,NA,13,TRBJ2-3,TGTGCCAGCAGCTACCGGGAAGGAGATACGCAGTATTTT,CASSYREGDTQYF
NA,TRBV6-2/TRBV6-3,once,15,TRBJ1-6,TGTGCCAGCAGTTACCCGTACGGAGTGGCTTCACCCCTCCACTTT,CASSYPYGVASPLHF
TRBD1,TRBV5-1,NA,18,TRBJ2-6,TGCGCCAGCTCACCCGGAGGGACAGGGTATACTGGGGCCAACGTCCTGACTTTC,CASSPGGTGYTGANVLTF
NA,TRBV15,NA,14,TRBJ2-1,TGTGCCACCAGCAGAGAAAGGGACTACAATGAGCAGTTCTTC,CATSRERDYNEQFF
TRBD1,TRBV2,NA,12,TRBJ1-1,TGTGCCAGCAGTGGCGACAGGGGGACAGCTTTCTTT,CASSGDRGTAFF
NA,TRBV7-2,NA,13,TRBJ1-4,TGTGCCAGTTCGAGGGGAGGTGGAGAAAAACTGTTTTTT,CASSRGGGEKLFF
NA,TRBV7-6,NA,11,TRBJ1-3,TGTGCCAGCAGCTTCGACGGAGGCATATATTTT,CASSFDGGIYF
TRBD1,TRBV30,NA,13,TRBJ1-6,TGTGCCTGGAGTGGACAGGGCGGTTCACCCCTCCACTTT,CAWSGQGGSPLHF
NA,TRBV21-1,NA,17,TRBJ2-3,TGTGCCAGTGCGAGCAAAGGCAAGGGGCCCCTCACAGATACGCAGTATTTT,CASASKGKGPLTDTQYF
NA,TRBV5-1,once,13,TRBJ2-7,TGCGCCAGCAGCCACAGGGCAGGTTACGAGCAGTACTTC,CASSHRAGYEQYF
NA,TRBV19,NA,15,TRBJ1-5,TGTGCCAGTAGTATTCCTAACCCGGGCGGAAAGGCCCAGCATTTT,CASSIPNPGGKAQHF
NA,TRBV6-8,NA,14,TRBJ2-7,TGTGCCAGCAGTTACCCAGGGGTCCCCTACGAGCAGTACTTC,CASSYPGVPYEQYF
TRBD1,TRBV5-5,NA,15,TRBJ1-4,TGTGCCAGCAGCTCTCAGACAGGGGGAGATGAAAAACTGTTTTTT,CASSSQTGGDEKLFF
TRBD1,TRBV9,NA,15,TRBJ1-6,TGTGCCAGCAGCGTAGGGGACAGGGATAATTCACCCCTCCACTTT,CASSVGDRDNSPLHF
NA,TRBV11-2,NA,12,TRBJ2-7,TGTGCCAGCAGCTGGGCGGGTGACGAGCAGTACTTC,CASSWAGDEQYF
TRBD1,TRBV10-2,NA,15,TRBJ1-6,TGCGCCAGCAGTGGATCCGGGACAGGGAATTCACCCCTCCACTTT,CASSGSGTGNSPLHF
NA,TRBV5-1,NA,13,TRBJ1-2,TGCGCCAGCAGTCGAGACGTCCCCTATGGCTACACCTTC,CASSRDVPYGYTF
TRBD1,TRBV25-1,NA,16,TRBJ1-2,TGTGCCAGCAGTGAATTAGGGACAGGGGTGGCCTATGGCTACACCTTC,CASSELGTGVAYGYTF
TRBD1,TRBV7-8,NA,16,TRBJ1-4,TGTGCCAGCAGCTTAACACAGGGGGTATATAATGAAAAACTGTTTTTT,CASSLTQGVYNEKLFF
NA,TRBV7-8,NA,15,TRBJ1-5,TGTGCCAGCAGCTCCGTAAGAGGGGGCAATCAGCCCCAGCATTTT,CASSSVRGGNQPQHF
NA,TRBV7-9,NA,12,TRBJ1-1,TGTGCCAGCAGTCGACGGGGCACGGAAGCTTTCTTT,CASSRRGTEAFF
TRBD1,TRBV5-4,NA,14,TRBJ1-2,TGTGCCAGCAGGGCGGACAGGTTGAACTATGGCTACACCTTC,CASRADRLNYGYTF
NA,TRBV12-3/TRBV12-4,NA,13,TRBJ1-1,TGTGCCAGCACCCCGGGAGTGAACACTGAAGCTTTCTTT,CASTPGVNTEAFF
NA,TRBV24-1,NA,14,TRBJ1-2,TGTGCCACCAGTGATTCCGGGTCCAACTATGGCTACACCTTC,CATSDSGSNYGYTF
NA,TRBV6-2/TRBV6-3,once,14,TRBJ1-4,TGTGCCAGCACCCCGACAGGCGGGCAAGAAAAACTGTTTTTT,CASTPTGGQEKLFF
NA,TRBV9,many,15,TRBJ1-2,TGTGCCAGCAGCGTAGGTGGCGGCGCCGCCGAGGGCTACACCTTC,CASSVGGGAAEGYTF
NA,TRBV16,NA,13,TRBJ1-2,TGTGCCAGCACCTCAGTCCTTAACTATGGCTACACCTTC,CASTSVLNYGYTF
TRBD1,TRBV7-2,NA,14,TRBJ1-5,TGTGCCAGCAGCACCAGGGGGTTTAATCAGCCCCAGCATTTT,CASSTRGFNQPQHF
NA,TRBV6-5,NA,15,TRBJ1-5,TGTGCCAGCAGTTACTCGAGCAGGGGCAATCAGCCCCAGCATTTT,CASSYSSRGNQPQHF
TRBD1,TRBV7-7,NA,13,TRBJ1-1,TGTGCTAGCAGCTTAGACAGGGGCACTGAAGCTTTCTTT,CASSLDRGTEAFF
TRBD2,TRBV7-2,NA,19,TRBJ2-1,TGTGCCAGCAGCTTGCTAGAGCGGAGGGCTAGCGGGGACTACAATGAGCAGTTCTTC,CASSLLERRASGDYNEQFF
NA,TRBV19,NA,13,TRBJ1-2,TGTGCCAGTACCCAGAGGCAAATCTATGGCTACACCTTC,CASTQRQIYGYTF
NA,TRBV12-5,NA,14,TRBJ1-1,TGTGCTAGTGGTTTGGTTCCGGGACTCACTGAAGCTTTCTTT,CASGLVPGLTEAFF